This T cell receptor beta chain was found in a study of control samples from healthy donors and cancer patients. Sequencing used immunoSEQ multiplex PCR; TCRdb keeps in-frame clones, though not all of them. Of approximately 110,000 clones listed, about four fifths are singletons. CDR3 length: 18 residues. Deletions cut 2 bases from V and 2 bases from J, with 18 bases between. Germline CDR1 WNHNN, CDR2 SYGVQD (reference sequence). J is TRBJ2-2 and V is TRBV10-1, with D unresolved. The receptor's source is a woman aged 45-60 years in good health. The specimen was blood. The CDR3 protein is CASSEGGWNGFNTGELFF. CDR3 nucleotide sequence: TGCGCCAGCAGTGAGGGCGGATGGAACGGTTTCAACACCGGGGAGCTGTTTTTT.